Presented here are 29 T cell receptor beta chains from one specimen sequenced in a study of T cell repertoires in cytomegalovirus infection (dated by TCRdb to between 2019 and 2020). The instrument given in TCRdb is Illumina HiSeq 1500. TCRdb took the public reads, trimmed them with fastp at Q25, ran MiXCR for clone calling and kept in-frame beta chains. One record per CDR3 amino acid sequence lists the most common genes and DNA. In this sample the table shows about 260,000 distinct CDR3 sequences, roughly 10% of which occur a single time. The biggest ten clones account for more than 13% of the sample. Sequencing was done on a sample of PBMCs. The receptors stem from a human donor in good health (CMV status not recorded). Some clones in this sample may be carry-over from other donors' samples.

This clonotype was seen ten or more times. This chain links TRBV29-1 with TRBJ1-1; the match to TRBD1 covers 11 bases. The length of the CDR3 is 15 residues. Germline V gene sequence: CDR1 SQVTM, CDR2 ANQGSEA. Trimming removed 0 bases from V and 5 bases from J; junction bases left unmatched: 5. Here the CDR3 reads CSVEEPGQGATEAFF. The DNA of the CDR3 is TGCAGCGTTGAAGAGCCCGGACAGGGGGCGACTGAAGCTTTCTTT.

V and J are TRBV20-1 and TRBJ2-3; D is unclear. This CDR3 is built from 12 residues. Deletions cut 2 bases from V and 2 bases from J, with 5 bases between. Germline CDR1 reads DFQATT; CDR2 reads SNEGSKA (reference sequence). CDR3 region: CSARTTTDTQYF. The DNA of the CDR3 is TGCAGTGCTAGAACTACCACAGATACGCAGTATTTT.

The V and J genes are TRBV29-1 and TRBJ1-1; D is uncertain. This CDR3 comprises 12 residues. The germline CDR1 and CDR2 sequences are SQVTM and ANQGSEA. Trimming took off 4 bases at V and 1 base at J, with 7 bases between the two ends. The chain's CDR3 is CSVVLGNTEAFF. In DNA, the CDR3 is TGCAGCGTTGTACTTGGGAACACTGAAGCTTTCTTT.

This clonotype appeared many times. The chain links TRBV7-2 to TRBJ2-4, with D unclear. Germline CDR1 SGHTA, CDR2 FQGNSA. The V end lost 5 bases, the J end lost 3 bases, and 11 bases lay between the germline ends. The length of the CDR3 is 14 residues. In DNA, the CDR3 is TGTGCCAGCAGCCCCGAAGTGGGCAAAAACATTCAGTACTTC. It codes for CASSPEVGKNIQYF.

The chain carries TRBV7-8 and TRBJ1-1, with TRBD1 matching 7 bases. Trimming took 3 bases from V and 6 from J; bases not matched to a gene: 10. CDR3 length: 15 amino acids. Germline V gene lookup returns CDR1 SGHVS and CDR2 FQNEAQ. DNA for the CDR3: TGTGCCAGCAGCTTCCTGACAGGGTCCCAGGCTGAAGCTTTCTTT. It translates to CASSFLTGSQAEAFF.

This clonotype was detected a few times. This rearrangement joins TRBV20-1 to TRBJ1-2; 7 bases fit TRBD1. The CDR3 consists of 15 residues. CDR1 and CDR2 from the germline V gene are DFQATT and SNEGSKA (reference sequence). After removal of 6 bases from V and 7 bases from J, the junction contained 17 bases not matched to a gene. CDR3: CSARSAWQGEAGYTF. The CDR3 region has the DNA TGCAGTGCCAGGTCCGCCTGGCAGGGGGAAGCTGGCTACACCTTC.

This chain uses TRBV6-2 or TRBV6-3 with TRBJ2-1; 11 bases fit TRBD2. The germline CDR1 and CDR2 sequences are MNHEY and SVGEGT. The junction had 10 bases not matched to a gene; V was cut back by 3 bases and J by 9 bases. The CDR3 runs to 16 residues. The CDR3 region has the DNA TGTGCCAGCAGTTATTTAGCGGGAGGGCCCGTCCGTGAGCAGTTCTTC. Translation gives CASSYLAGGPVREQFF.

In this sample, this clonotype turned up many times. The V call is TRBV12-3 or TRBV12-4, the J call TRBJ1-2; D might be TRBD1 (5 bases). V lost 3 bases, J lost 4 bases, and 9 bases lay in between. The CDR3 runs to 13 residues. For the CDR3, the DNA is TGTGCCAGCAGTTTTTCTGGGGCCTATGGCTACACCTTC. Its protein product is CASSFSGAYGYTF.

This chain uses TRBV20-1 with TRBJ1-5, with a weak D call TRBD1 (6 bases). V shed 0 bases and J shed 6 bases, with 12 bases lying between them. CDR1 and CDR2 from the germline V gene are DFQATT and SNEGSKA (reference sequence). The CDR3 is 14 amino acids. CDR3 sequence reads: CSARDRTGPQPQHF. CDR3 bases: TGCAGTGCTAGAGATCGAACAGGGCCTCAGCCCCAGCATTTT.

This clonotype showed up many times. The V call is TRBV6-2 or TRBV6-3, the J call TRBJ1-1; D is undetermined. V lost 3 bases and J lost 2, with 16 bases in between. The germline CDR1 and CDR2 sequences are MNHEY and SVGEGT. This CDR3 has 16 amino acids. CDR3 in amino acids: CASSYAVGMKNTEAFF. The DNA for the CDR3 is TGTGCCAGCAGTTATGCGGTTGGTATGAAAAACACTGAAGCTTTCTTT.

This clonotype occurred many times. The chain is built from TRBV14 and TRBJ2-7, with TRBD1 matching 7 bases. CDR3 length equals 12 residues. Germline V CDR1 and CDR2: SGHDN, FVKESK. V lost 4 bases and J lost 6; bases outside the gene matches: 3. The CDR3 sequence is CASSLTGTEQYF. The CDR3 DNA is TGTGCCAGCAGCCTGACAGGGACCGAGCAGTACTTC.

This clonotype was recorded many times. The CDR3 loop is CASSQAARTNEKLFF. The DNA of the CDR3 is TGTGCCAGCAGCCAAGCTGCCAGGACTAATGAAAAACTGTTTTTT. The genes are TRBV14 and TRBJ1-4, with D unclear. Deletions cut 1 base from V and 2 bases from J, with 8 bases between. The CDR3 is 15 amino acids. CDR1 and CDR2 from the germline V gene are SGHDN and FVKESK.

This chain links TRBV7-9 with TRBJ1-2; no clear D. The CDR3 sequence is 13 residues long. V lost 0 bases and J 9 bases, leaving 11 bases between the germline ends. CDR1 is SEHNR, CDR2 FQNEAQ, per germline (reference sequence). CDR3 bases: TGTGCCAGCAGCTTAGCGGAGTCGGCGAGCTACACCTTC. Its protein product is CASSLAESASYTF.

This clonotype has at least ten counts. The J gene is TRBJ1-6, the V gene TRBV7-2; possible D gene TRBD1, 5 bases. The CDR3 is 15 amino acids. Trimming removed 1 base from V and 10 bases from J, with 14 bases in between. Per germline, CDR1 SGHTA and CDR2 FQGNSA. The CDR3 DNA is TGTGCCAGCAGCTTAGGGGCAGGGTCAAGGTCACCCCTCCACTTT. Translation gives CASSLGAGSRSPLHF.

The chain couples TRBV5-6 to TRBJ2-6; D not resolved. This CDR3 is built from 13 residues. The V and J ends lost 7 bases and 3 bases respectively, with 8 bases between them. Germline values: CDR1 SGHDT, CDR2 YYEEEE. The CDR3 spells CASRAVGANVLTF. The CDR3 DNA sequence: TGTGCCAGCCGGGCGGTTGGGGCCAACGTCCTGACTTTC.

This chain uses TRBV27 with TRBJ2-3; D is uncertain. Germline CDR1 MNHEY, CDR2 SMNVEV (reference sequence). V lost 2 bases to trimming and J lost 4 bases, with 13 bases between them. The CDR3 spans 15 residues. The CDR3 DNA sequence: TGTGCCAGCAGTTTAATCAGGAATTTGGCAGATACGCAGTATTTT. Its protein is CASSLIRNLADTQYF.

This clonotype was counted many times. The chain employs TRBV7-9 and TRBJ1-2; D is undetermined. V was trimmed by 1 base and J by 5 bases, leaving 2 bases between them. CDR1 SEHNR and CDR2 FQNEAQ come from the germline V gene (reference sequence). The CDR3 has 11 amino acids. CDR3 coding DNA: TGTGCCAGCAGCTTAGAGTATGGCTACACCTTC. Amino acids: CASSLEYGYTF.

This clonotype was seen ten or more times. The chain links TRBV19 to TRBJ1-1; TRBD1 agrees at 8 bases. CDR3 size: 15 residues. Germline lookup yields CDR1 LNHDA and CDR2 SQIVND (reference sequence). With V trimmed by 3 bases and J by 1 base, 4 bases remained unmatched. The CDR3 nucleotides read TGTGCCAGTAGTATCCAGGGGGCAGGGAACACTGAAGCTTTCTTT. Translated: CASSIQGAGNTEAFF.

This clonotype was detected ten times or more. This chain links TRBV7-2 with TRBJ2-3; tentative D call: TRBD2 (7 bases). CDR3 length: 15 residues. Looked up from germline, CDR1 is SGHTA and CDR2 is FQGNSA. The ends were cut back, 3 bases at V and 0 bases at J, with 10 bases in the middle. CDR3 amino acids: CASSFAGASTDTQYF. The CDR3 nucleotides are TGTGCCAGCAGCTTTGCGGGGGCTAGCACAGATACGCAGTATTTT.

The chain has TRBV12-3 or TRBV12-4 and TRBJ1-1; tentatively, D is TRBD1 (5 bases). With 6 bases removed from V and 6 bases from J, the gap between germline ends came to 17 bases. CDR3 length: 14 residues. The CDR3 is CASSRPSRAPEAFF. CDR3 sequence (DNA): TGTGCCAGCAGCCGCCCGAGCAGGGCGCCTGAAGCTTTCTTT.

The CDR3 nucleotides read TGTGCCAGCAGTCCAGGACAGGTTCACGACGAGCAGTACTTC. Translation: CASSPGQVHDEQYF. The V gene is TRBV12-3 or TRBV12-4, the J gene TRBJ2-7, with 7 bases lining up with TRBD1. V lost 5 bases, J lost 5 bases, and 9 bases stayed unmatched. The CDR3 loop spans 14 amino acids.

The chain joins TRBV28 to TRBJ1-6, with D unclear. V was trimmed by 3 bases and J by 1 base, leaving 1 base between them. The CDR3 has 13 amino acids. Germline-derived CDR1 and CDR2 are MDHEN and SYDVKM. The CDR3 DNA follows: TGTGCCAGCAGTTTGTCCTATAATTCACCCCTCCACTTT. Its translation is CASSLSYNSPLHF.

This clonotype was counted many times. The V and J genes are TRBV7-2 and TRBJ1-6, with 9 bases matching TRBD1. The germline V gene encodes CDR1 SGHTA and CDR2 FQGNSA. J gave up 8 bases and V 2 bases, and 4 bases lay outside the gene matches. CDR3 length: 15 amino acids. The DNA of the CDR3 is TGTGCCAGCAGCTTATCCCGGACAGGGGATTCACCCCTCCACTTT. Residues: CASSLSRTGDSPLHF.

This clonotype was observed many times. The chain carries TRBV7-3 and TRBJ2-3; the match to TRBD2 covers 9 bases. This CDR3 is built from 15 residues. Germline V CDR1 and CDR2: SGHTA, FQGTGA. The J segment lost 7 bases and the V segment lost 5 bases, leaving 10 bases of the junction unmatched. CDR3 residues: CASSASGGPSHTQYF. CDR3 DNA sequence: TGTGCCAGCAGCGCGAGCGGGGGGCCAAGTCATACGCAGTATTTT.

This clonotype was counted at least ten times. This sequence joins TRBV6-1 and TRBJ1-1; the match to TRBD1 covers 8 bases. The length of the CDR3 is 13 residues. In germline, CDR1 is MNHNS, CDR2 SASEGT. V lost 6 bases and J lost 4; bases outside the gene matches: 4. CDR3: CASSATGATEAFF. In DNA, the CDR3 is TGTGCCAGCAGCGCGACAGGGGCCACTGAAGCTTTCTTT.

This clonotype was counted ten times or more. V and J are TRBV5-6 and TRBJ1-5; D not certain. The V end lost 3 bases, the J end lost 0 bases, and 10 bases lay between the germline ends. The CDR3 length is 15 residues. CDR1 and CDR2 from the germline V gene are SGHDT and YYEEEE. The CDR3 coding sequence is TGTGCCAGCAGCTCAGGACTTTATAGCAATCAGCCCCAGCATTTT. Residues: CASSSGLYSNQPQHF.

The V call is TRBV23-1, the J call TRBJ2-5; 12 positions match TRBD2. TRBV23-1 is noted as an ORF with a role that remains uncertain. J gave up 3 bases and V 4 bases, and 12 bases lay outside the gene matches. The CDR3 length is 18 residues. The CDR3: CASSRAGTSGPWEETQYF. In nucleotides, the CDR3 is TGCGCCAGCAGTCGGGCCGGGACTAGCGGGCCCTGGGAAGAGACCCAGTACTTC.

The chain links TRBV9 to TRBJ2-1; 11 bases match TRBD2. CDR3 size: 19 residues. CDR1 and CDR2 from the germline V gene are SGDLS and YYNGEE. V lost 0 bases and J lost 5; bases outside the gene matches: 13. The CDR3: CASSVGGVPGLAAHNEQFF. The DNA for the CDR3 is TGTGCCAGCAGCGTAGGGGGGGTGCCGGGACTAGCGGCCCACAATGAGCAGTTCTTC.

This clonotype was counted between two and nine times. CDR3 sequence (DNA): TGTGCCAGCGGCTCCCAGCTAGGGGGCGCGCAGGAAAAACTGTTTTTT. Protein product: CASGSQLGGAQEKLFF. The V call is TRBV2, the J call TRBJ1-4, with 7 positions matching TRBD1. This CDR3 has 16 amino acids. Germline-derived CDR1 and CDR2 are SNHLY and FYNNEI. The junction had 17 bases not matched to a gene; V was cut back by 8 bases and J by 8 bases.